This T cell receptor beta chain was sequenced for a study of blood T cell repertoires in COVID-19. About the research overall: Both acute and convalescent COVID-19 samples were obtained from the United States, Italy and Spain. The cDNA or gDNA used as material had been derived from T cells, B-cell-depleted T cells, or PBMCs.

The protocol was immunoSEQ multiplex PCR, while the TCRdb copy is restricted to in-frame clones and leaves out a portion. The sample consists of about 480,000 clones, approximately 90% of them appearing once. Residents of about two dozen US areas, aged 18 to 89 years, made up the participants. Recovered status in Cohort 3 required two negative PCRs, clearance, or symptom resolution. V lost 5 bases and J lost 4; bases outside the gene matches: 4. The CDR3 totals 13 residues. From germline, CDR1 is SGHAT and CDR2 FQNNGV. J is TRBJ1-2 and V is TRBV11-2, with 7 bases aligning to TRBD1. Source material: PBMCs or T cells enriched from blood (not recorded which). This TCR came from a woman aged 40 to 49 who had recovered from COVID-19. DNA for the CDR3: TGTGCCAGCAGCAGACAGGGCTCCTATGGCTACACCTTC. This encodes CASSRQGSYGYTF.